Each of the 20 T cell receptor beta chains below was sequenced from the same sample in a study of early T cells in non-severe SARS-CoV-2 infection. TCRdb itself ran the 5' RACE reads through MiXCR, one entry per CDR3 protein. The table lists some 91,000 distinct CDR3 sequences, roughly 13% of them singletons. Material for sequencing was whole blood. The receptors shown here come from an adult who was a healthcare worker with PCR-confirmed SARS-CoV-2 infection or an uninfected control (not recorded which).

This clonotype came up a few times. The chain uses TRBV6-5 and TRBJ2-7; 7 bases are a match to TRBD1. The CDR3 has 15 residues. The ends lost 6 bases at V and 3 bases at J; junction bases unmatched: 11. CDR1 is MNHEY, CDR2 SVGAGI, per germline. Here the CDR3 reads CASRPGTATIYEQYF. The CDR3 region has the DNA TGTGCCAGCAGACCCGGGACAGCTACTATCTACGAGCAGTACTTC.

V gene TRBV20-1 combines with J gene TRBJ2-1; 8 bases are a match to TRBD2. V gave up 5 bases and J gave up 7 bases; unmatched junction bases: 7. Germline V lookup: CDR1 DFQATT, CDR2 SNEGSKA (reference sequence). The CDR3 loop spans 13 amino acids. The CDR3 is CSAPAGGGNEQFF. The CDR3 DNA reads TGCAGTGCTCCCGCGGGGGGTGGGAATGAGCAGTTCTTC.

This clonotype appeared a few times. V is TRBV28 and J is TRBJ2-7; 8 nucleotides agree with TRBD1. The length of the CDR3 is 12 residues. Germline trimming cut 4 bases from V and 6 bases from J; bases unmatched to any gene: 2. Looked up from germline, CDR1 is MDHEN and CDR2 is SYDVKM. The CDR3 reads CASSWGQAEQYF. The CDR3 nucleotides are TGTGCCAGCAGTTGGGGACAGGCCGAGCAGTACTTC.

This chain links TRBV29-1 with TRBJ2-2, with TRBD1 as a possible D gene (6 bases). Germline loops: CDR1 SQVTM, CDR2 ANQGSEA. The CDR3 totals 14 residues. V gave up 5 bases and J gave up 7 bases, with 17 bases separating them. The CDR3 reads CSVRWGQSDGELFF. CDR3 sequence (DNA): TGCAGCGTTAGATGGGGGCAATCGGACGGGGAGCTGTTTTTT.

There are many counts of this clonotype. No DNA is shown, since the ends of the CDR3 on it are uncertain; the CDR3 is the one TCRdb lists. The chain has TRBV7-9 and TRBJ1-3. The V gene's germline CDR1 is SEHNR and CDR2 FQNEAQ (reference sequence). With termini counted, the CDR3 has 18 amino acids. CDR3 protein: CASSFGFLEKGSENTIYF.

This clonotype was found once. The V call is TRBV21-1, the J call TRBJ2-7. TRBV21-1 is flagged as a pseudogene. The CDR3 is made up of 11 amino acids. The CDR3 spells CASSSFYEQYF. CDR3 coding DNA: TGTGCCAGCAGCAGTTTTTACGAGCAGTACTTC.

This clonotype was counted many times. The V and J genes are TRBV9 and TRBJ2-1; the match to TRBD1 covers 9 bases. Trimming at V came to 3 bases and at J to 4 bases, leaving 5 bases not matched to a gene. The CDR3 is made up of 15 amino acids. Germline CDR1 and CDR2: SGDLS and YYNGEE. The CDR3 is CASSAGTGWYNEQFF. The CDR3 DNA sequence: TGTGCCAGCAGCGCCGGGACAGGGTGGTACAATGAGCAGTTCTTC.

In this sample, this clonotype turned up a few times. The chain employs TRBV7-2 and TRBJ1-2; no firm D call. Germline values: CDR1 SGHTA, CDR2 FQGNSA. Trimming removed 5 bases from V and 1 base from J, with 14 bases in between. The CDR3 is 15 residues long. The CDR3 sequence: CASSPGGVHNYGYTF. Here the CDR3 DNA reads TGTGCCAGCAGCCCAGGAGGCGTACATAACTATGGCTACACCTTC.

This clonotype was picked up a small number of times. CDR3 residues: CSAIRWGAVAKNIQYF. CDR3 nucleotide sequence: TGCAGTGCTATACGTTGGGGGGCCGTAGCCAAAAACATTCAGTACTTC. This chain joins TRBV20-1 and TRBJ2-4, with D possibly called TRBD1 or TRBD2 (6 bases each). The CDR3 loop spans 16 amino acids. CDR1 and CDR2 from the germline V gene are DFQATT and SNEGSKA (reference sequence). Trimming cost V 4 bases and J 0 bases, with 16 bases left between them.

This clonotype occurred many times. J is TRBJ1-2 and V is TRBV28; D remains ambiguous. The CDR3 is 13 amino acids. CDR1 MDHEN and CDR2 SYDVKM come from the germline V gene. Trimming pared 7 bases from V and 1 base from J, leaving 10 bases between. The CDR3 DNA is TGTGCCAGCATTTCTCAGTATAACTATGGCTACACCTTC. Residues: CASISQYNYGYTF.

This clonotype was found many times. V is TRBV6-5 and J is TRBJ2-3; TRBD1 matches at 7 bases. CDR3 size: 15 residues. The V segment lost 6 bases and the J segment 2 bases; nucleotides outside the gene matches: 8. Germline V lookup: CDR1 MNHEY, CDR2 SVGAGI. The CDR3 DNA is TGTGCCAGCAGCCAACAGGGGCTACCCACAGATACGCAGTATTTT. This codes for CASSQQGLPTDTQYF.

V usage is TRBV28 and J usage is TRBJ2-7, with 7 bases identical to TRBD1. CDR3 length: 14 amino acids. Germline CDR1 reads MDHEN; CDR2 reads SYDVKM. The J segment lost 4 bases and the V segment lost 2 bases, leaving 5 bases of the junction unmatched. Here the CDR3 reads CASSLEGRGYEQYF. DNA for the CDR3: TGTGCCAGCAGTTTAGAAGGCAGGGGGTACGAGCAGTACTTC.

Regarding this clonotype: This sequence may be a read error, since a much larger clone differs from it by one base. V and J are TRBV7-8 and TRBJ2-4, with 8 positions matching TRBD1. Germline CDR1 SGHVS, CDR2 FQNEAQ. V trimming: 5 bases; J trimming: 2 bases; junction bases outside the gene matches: 8. CDR3 size: 16 residues. The CDR3 is CASSMAGGLTKNIQYF. The CDR3 nucleotides are TGTGCCAGCAGCATGGCAGGGGGCTTGACCAAAAACATTCAGTACTTC.

V gene TRBV5-1 combines with J gene TRBJ2-1; 7 bases are a match to TRBD2. The CDR3 extends over 17 amino acids. Germline CDR1 reads SGHRS; CDR2 reads YFSETQ. V shed 4 bases, J shed 0 bases, and the junction held 10 bases outside the gene matches. In DNA form, the CDR3 reads TGCGCCAGCAGCCCGCGCCGGCTAGCGGCCTCCTACAATGAGCAGTTCTTC. Its translation: CASSPRRLAASYNEQFF.

The table lists this clonotype with a few counts. The chain joins TRBV10-3 to TRBJ1-5, with TRBD1 matching over 9 bases. The germline CDR1 and CDR2 sequences are ENHRY and SYGVKD. V trimming: 6 bases; J trimming: 4 bases; junction bases outside the gene matches: 4. The CDR3 totals 14 residues. The DNA of the CDR3 is TGTGCCATCAGGGAACAGGGGGCGAATCAGCCCCAGCATTTT. It encodes CAIREQGANQPQHF.

This clonotype was found once. V and J are TRBV12-3 or TRBV12-4 and TRBJ2-2; unclear D gene. The CDR3 spans 15 residues. Trimming took off 0 bases at V and 4 bases at J, with 9 bases between the two ends. The CDR3 region is CASSLATVGTGELFF. The DNA of the CDR3 is TGTGCCAGCAGTTTAGCCACGGTTGGCACCGGGGAGCTGTTTTTT.

This clonotype was seen at least ten times. The genes are TRBV7-4 and TRBJ1-5; 7 positions agree with TRBD1. V gave up 1 base and J gave up 1 base; unmatched junction bases: 7. The V gene's germline CDR1 is SGHVT and CDR2 SQSDAQ. CDR3 size: 17 residues. The CDR3 DNA reads TGTGCCAGCAGCTTAGGGACAGGCGGTGAAAGCAATCAGCCCCAGCATTTT. Protein product: CASSLGTGGESNQPQHF.

This clonotype has at least ten counts. This chain connects TRBV7-9 to TRBJ1-2; D is ambiguous. V dropped 6 bases and J dropped 5 bases, with 19 bases sitting between them. Germline V gives CDR1 SEHNR, CDR2 FQNEAQ (reference sequence). The CDR3 consists of 15 residues. Here the CDR3 DNA reads TGTGCCAGCAGACAAACGACTAGGTCTCTTTATGGCTACACCTTC. Protein: CASRQTTRSLYGYTF.

This clonotype was picked up many times. The chain carries TRBV7-2 and TRBJ2-5; D possibly uses TRBD1 or TRBD2 (5 bases each). The CDR3 sequence is 14 residues long. Germline loops: CDR1 SGHTA, CDR2 FQGNSA. V lost 5 bases and J 0 bases, leaving 10 bases between the germline ends. CDR3 in DNA: TGTGCCAGCAGCCCCCGGGACGACCAAGAGACCCAGTACTTC. Protein: CASSPRDDQETQYF.

This clonotype was counted a few times. The V call is TRBV29-1, the J call TRBJ2-3; D uncertain. The CDR3 runs 12 residues. Trimming pared 2 bases from V and 2 bases from J, leaving 5 bases between. CDR1 is SQVTM, CDR2 ANQGSEA, per germline. The CDR3 DNA follows: TGCAGCGTTGAATGGACCACAGATACGCAGTATTTT. It encodes CSVEWTTDTQYF.